This T cell receptor (beta chain) was identified in a study of blood T cell repertoires in COVID-19. The CDR3 sequence is 11 residues long. Per germline, CDR1 SQVTM and CDR2 ANQGSEA. Profiling relied on immunoSEQ multiplex PCR, and the TCRdb table lists in-frame clones only, not all of them. The repertoire holds roughly 200,000 clones, with approximately 89% as singletons. Material for sequencing was PBMCs or T cells enriched from blood (not recorded which). This receptor was obtained from a woman aged 35 to 49 with acute COVID-19. The chain joins TRBV29-1 to TRBJ1-2; 7 positions agree with TRBD1. The CDR3 spells CSTGESYGYTF. CDR3 sequence (DNA): TGCAGTACAGGGGAGAGCTATGGCTACACCTTC.